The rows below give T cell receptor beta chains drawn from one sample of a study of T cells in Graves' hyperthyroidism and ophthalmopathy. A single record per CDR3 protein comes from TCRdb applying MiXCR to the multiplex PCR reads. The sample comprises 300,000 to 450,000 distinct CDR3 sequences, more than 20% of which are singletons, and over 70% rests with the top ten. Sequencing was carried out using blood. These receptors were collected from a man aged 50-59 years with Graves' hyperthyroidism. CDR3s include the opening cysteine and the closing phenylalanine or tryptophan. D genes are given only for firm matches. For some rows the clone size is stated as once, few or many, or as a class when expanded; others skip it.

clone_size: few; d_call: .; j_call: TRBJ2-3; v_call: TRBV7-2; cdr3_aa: CANSFIGTDTQYF; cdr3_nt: TGTGCCAACAGCTTTATTGGCACAGATACGCAGTATTTT
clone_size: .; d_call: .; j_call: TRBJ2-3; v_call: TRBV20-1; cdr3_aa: CSAPGGVGTDTQYF; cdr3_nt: TGCAGTGCCCCCGGGGGAGTTGGCACAGATACGCAGTATTTT
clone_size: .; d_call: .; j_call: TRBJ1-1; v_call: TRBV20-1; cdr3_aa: CSARDSGAQAFF; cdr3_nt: TGCAGTGCTAGAGATTCGGGGGCCCAAGCTTTCTTT
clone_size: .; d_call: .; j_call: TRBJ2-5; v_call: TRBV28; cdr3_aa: CASRGGIALETQYF; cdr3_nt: TGTGCCAGCCGAGGGGGGATAGCGCTGGAGACCCAGTACTTC
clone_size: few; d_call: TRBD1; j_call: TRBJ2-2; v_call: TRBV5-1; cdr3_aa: CASSSGQGPTTGELFF; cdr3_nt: TGCGCCAGCAGCTCGGGACAGGGGCCGACCACCGGGGAGCTGTTTTTT
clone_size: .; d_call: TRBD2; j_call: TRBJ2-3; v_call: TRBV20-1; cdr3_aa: CSARGISGIPTDTQYF; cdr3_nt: TGCAGTGCTAGAGGGATTAGCGGGATACCCACCGATACGCAGTATTTT
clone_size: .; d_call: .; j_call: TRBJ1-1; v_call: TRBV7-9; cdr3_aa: CASSTHLPDTEAFF; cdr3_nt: TGTGCCAGCAGCACCCACCTCCCGGACACTGAAGCTTTCTTT
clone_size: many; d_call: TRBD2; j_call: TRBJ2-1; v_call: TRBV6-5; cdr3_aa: CASSYGLAGSNEQFF; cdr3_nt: TGTGCCAGCAGTTACGGGCTAGCGGGATCCAATGAGCAGTTCTTC
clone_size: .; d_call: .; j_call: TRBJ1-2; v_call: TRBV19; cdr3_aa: CASSTKQQGSYGYTF; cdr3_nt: TGTGCCAGTAGTACTAAACAACAGGGTTCCTATGGCTACACCTTC
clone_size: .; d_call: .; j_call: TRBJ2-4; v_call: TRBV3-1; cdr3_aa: CASSQEWGSAKNIQYF; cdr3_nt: TGTGCCAGCAGCCAAGAATGGGGATCAGCCAAAAACATTCAGTACTTC
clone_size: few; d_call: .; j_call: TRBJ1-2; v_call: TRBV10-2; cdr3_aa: CASSETPALYGYTF; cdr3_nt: TGCGCCAGCAGTGAGACCCCGGCCCTCTATGGCTACACCTTC
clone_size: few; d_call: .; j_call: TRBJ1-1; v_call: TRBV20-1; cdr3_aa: CSAFDINTEAFF; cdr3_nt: TGCAGTGCTTTCGACATTAACACTGAAGCTTTCTTT
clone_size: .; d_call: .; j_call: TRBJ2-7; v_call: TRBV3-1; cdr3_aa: CASWGGQGEQYF; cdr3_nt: TGTGCCAGCTGGGGAGGTCAGGGGGAGCAGTACTTC
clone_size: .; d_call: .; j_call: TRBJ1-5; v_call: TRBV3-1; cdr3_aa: CASNPLPNQPQHF; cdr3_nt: TGTGCCAGCAACCCCCTCCCCAATCAGCCCCAGCATTTT
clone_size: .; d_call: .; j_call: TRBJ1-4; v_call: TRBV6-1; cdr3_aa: CASSSRPTGGNEKLFF; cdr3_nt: TGTGCCAGCAGTTCAAGACCGACGGGGGGTAATGAAAAACTGTTTTTT
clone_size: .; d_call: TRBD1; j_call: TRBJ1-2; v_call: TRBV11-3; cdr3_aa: CASSFLGQGVGYGYTF; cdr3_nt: TGTGCCAGCAGCTTTCTGGGACAGGGGGTAGGCTATGGCTACACCTTC
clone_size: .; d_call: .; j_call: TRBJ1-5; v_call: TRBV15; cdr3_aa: CATSRGQSNQPQHF; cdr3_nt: TGTGCCACCAGCAGAGGACAGAGCAATCAGCCCCAGCATTTT
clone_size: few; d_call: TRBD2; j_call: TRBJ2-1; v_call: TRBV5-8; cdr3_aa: CASSWGGTSGRSDEQFF; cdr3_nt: TGTGCCAGCAGCTGGGGGGGGACTAGCGGGAGATCGGATGAGCAGTTCTTC
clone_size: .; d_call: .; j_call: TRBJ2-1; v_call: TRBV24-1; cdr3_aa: CATSNRGGAYNEQFF; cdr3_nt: TGTGCCACCTCAAACAGGGGAGGGGCCTACAATGAGCAGTTCTTC
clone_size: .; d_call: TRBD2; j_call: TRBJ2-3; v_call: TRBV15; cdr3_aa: CATSQLAGTNTDTQYF; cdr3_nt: TGTGCCACCAGCCAACTAGCGGGAACCAATACAGATACGCAGTATTTT
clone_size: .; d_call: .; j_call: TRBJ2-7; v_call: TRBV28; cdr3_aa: CASSSEGPRRYEQYF; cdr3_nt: TGTGCCAGCAGTTCCGAGGGCCCCCGGAGGTACGAGCAGTACTTC
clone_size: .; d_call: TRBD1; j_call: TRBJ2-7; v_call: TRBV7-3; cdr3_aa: CTSSLTWTGPYEQYF; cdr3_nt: TGTACCAGCAGCTTAACATGGACAGGGCCGTACGAGCAGTACTTC
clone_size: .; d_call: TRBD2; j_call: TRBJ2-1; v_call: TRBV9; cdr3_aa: CASSPGLAGRSEQFF; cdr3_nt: TGTGCCAGCAGTCCTGGACTAGCGGGGAGGAGTGAGCAGTTCTTC
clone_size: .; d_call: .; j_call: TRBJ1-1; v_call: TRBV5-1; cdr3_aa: CASRSGERATEAFF; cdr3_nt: TGCGCCAGCAGGTCCGGTGAGAGGGCCACTGAAGCTTTCTTT
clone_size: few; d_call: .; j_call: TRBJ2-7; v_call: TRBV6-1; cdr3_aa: CASSGLSEQYF; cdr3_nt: TGTGCCAGCAGTGGTCTCTCCGAGCAGTACTTC
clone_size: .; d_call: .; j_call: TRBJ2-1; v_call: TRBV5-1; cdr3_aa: CASTQGGSYNEQFF; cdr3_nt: TGCGCCAGCACCCAGGGGGGCTCCTACAATGAGCAGTTCTTC
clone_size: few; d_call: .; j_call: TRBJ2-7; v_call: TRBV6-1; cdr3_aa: CASSATRGGQYF; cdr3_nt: TGTGCCAGCAGTGCGACCAGGGGTGGGCAGTACTTC
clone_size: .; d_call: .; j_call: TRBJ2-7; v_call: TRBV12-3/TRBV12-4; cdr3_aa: CASSPLRGAYEQYF; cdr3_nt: TGTGCCAGCAGCCCTCTCAGGGGGGCCTACGAGCAGTACTTC
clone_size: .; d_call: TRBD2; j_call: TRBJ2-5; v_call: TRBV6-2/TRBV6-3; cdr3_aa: CASRAGLAVGETQYF; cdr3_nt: TGTGCCAGCAGAGCAGGACTAGCGGTCGGGGAGACCCAGTACTTC
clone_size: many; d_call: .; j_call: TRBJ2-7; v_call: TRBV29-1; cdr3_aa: CSGEQGREQYF; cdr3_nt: TGCAGCGGGGAACAGGGTCGCGAGCAGTACTTC
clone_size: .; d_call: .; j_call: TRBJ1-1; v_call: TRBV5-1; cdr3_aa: CASSPLLQRNTEAFF; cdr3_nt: TGCGCCAGCAGCCCACTACTGCAGAGGAACACTGAAGCTTTCTTT
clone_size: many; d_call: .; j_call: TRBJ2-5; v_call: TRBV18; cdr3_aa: CASSPGRRETQYF; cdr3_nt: TGTGCCAGCTCACCAGGGAGAAGAGAGACCCAGTACTTC
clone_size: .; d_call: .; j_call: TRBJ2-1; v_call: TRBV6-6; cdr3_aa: CASSFSAHEQFF; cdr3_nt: TGTGCCAGCAGTTTCTCGGCCCATGAGCAGTTCTTC
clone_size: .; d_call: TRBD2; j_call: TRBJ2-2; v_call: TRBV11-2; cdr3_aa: CASSSSDLGLAGYNTGELFF; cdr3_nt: TGTGCCAGCAGCTCATCCGATTTGGGACTAGCGGGTTACAACACCGGGGAGCTGTTTTTT
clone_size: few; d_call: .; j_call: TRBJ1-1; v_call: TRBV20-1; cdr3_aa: CSAPPPTNTEAFF; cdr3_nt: TGCAGTGCTCCACCCCCTACCAACACTGAAGCTTTCTTT
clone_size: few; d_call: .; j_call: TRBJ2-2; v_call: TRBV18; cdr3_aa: CASSRTNSGTLNTGELFF; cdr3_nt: TGTGCCAGCTCACGAACGAACTCCGGGACACTGAACACCGGGGAGCTGTTTTTT
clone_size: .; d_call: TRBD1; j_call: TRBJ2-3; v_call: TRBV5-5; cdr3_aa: CASHLSGRGQTDTQYF; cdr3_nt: TGTGCCAGCCACCTTTCGGGCAGGGGGCAGACAGATACGCAGTATTTT
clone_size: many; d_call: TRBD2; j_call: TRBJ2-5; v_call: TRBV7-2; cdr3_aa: CASSTVTPGLAGEETQYF; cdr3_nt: TGTGCCAGCAGCACAGTTACGCCGGGACTAGCGGGGGAAGAGACCCAGTACTTC
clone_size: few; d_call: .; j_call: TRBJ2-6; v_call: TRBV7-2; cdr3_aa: CASSLVPSGAAGANVLTF; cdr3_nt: TGTGCCAGCAGCTTAGTACCCTCGGGGGCAGCTGGGGCCAACGTCCTGACTTTC
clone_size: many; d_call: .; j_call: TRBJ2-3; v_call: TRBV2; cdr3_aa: CASSEQGNTDTQYF; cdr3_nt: TGTGCCAGCAGTGAACAAGGGAACACAGATACGCAGTATTTT
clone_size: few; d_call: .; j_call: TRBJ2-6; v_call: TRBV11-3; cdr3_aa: CASSRSTGANVLTF; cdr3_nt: TGTGCCAGCAGCCGCAGTACTGGGGCCAACGTCCTGACTTTC
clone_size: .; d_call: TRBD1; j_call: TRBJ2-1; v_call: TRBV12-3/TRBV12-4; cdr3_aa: CASSSYRGSGNEQFF; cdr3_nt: TGTGCCAGCAGCTCATACAGGGGAAGTGGCAATGAGCAGTTCTTC
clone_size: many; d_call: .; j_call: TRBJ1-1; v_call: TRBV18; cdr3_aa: CASSLNGGNTEAFF; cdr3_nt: TGTGCCAGCTCACTCAACGGCGGGAACACTGAAGCTTTCTTT
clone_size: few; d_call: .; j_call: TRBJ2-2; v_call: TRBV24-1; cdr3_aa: CATRPPNTGELFF; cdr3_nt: TGTGCCACCAGGCCCCCGAACACCGGGGAGCTGTTTTTT
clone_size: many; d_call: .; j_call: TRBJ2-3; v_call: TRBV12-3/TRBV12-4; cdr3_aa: CASIQNSGTTDTQYF; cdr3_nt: TGTGCCAGCATCCAAAATAGCGGAACCACAGATACGCAGTATTTT
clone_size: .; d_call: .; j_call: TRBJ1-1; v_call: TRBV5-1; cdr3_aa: CASSPILGGNTEAFF; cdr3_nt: TGCGCCAGCAGCCCAATCCTGGGGGGTAACACTGAAGCTTTCTTT
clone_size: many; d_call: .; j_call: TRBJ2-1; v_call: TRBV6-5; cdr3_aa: CASSYEGAPYNEQFF; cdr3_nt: TGTGCCAGCAGTTACGAGGGAGCGCCTTACAATGAGCAGTTCTTC
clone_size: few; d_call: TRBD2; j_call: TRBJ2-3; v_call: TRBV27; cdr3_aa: CASNPSGTYTQYF; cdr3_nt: TGTGCCAGCAACCCTAGCGGAACTTATACGCAGTATTTT
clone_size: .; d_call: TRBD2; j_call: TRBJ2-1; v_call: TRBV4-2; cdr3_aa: CASSQDGLAASSYNEQFF; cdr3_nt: TGTGCCAGCAGCCAAGATGGTCTAGCGGCGAGCTCCTACAATGAGCAGTTCTTC
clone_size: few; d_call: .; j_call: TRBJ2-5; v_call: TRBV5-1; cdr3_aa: CASSLGGTRGETQYF; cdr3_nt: TGCGCCAGCAGCTTGGGTGGCACCAGGGGAGAGACCCAGTACTTC
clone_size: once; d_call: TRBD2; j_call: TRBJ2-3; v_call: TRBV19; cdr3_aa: CASSIFRTSGTDTQYF; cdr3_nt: TGTGCCAGTAGTATCTTCCGGACTAGCGGCACAGATACGCAGTATTTT
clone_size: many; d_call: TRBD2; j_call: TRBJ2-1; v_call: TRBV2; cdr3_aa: CASLGLAGFREQFF; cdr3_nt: TGTGCCAGCCTGGGACTAGCGGGATTCCGTGAGCAGTTCTTC
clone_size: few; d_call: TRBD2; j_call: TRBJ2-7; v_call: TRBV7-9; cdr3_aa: CASSEFVAGRSSYEQYF; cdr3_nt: TGCGCCAGCAGCGAGTTCGTAGCGGGTCGAAGCTCCTACGAGCAGTACTTC
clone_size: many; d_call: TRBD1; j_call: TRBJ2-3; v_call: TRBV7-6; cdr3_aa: CASSRRQGSTDTQYF; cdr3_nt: TGTGCCAGCAGCCGCAGACAGGGCAGCACAGATACGCAGTATTTT
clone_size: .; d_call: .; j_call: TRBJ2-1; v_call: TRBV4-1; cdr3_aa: CASSPGDARSYNEQFF; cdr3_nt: TGCGCCAGCAGCCCCGGGGACGCGCGCTCTTACAATGAGCAGTTCTTC